The 10 T cell receptor beta chains reported below all come from one sample, sequenced in a study of T cell repertoires in cytomegalovirus infection. TCRdb re-called the reads through MiXCR, storing one row per CDR3 protein. The sample lists 350,000 to 500,000 distinct CDR3 sequences, approximately 32% occurring once. Sequencing was done on a sample of PBMCs. The origin of the receptors is a human donor in good health (CMV status not recorded). Some clones in this sample may be carry-over from other donors' samples.

The table lists this clonotype with a few counts. V usage is TRBV29-1 and J usage is TRBJ2-7; unclear D gene. Germline V CDR1 and CDR2: SQVTM, ANQGSEA. The CDR3 consists of 11 residues. Trimming cost V 5 bases and J 5 bases, with 10 bases left between them. The CDR3 DNA reads TGCAGCGTTTTCGGGCCTGACGAGCAGTACTTC. It specifies CSVFGPDEQYF.

This clonotype is a singleton in its sample. The chain recombines TRBV6-2 or TRBV6-3 with TRBJ2-6, with 10 bases lining up with TRBD1. Per germline, CDR1 MNHEY and CDR2 SVGEGT. Trimming took 0 bases from V and 1 from J; bases not matched to a gene: 6. CDR3 size: 19 residues. The CDR3, as DNA: TGTGCCAGCAGTTACTCAAGGACAGGGGGATTATCTGGGGCCAACGTCCTGACTTTC. Protein product: CASSYSRTGGLSGANVLTF.

The chain links TRBV11-3 to TRBJ2-7; tentatively, D is TRBD1 or TRBD2 (5 bases each). There are 12 residues in the CDR3. Trimming pared 3 bases from V and 6 bases from J, leaving 9 bases between. Germline V lookup: CDR1 SGHNT, CDR2 YENEEA. CDR3 DNA sequence: TGTGCCAGCAGCTTGGATGGGGGCGAGCAGTACTTC. Translated, it gives CASSLDGGEQYF.

The chain recombines TRBV5-4 with TRBJ2-7; the D call may be TRBD1 or TRBD2 (5 bases each). Germline V gives CDR1 SGHNT, CDR2 YYREEE (reference sequence). The CDR3 is 15 amino acids. Trimming took 4 bases from V and 2 from J, leaving 16 bases between them. The DNA of the CDR3 is TGTGCCAGCAGCCCGGGGAAGAGGGGCCCCTACGAGCAGTACTTC. Amino acid sequence: CASSPGKRGPYEQYF.

This clonotype was observed a single time. The chain employs TRBV5-1 and TRBJ1-2; D uncertain. This CDR3 contains 14 residues. Per germline, CDR1 SGHRS and CDR2 YFSETQ. Trimming left V 5 bases short and J 0 bases short, with 11 bases between. CDR3 residues: CASSPGGPNYGYTF. The CDR3 bases are TGCGCCAGCAGTCCAGGCGGGCCTAACTATGGCTACACCTTC. The entire variable domain, with the rest obtained from reference TRBV5-1 and TRBJ1-2, is as follows: KAGVTQTPRYLIKTRGQQVTLSCSPISGHRSVSWYQQTPGQGLQFLFEYFSETQRNKGNFPGRFSGRQFSNSRSEMNVSTLELGDSALYLCASSPGGPNYGYTFGSGTRLTVV.

The V gene is TRBV6-5, the J gene TRBJ2-2; TRBD2 aligns across 16 bases. After removal of 5 bases from V and 4 bases from J, the junction contained 7 bases not matched to a gene. Per germline, CDR1 MNHEY and CDR2 SVGAGI. This CDR3 comprises 18 residues. The CDR3 nucleotides read TGTGCCAGCAGTCCGGGACTAGCGGGGGGGTCGTCCACCGGGGAGCTGTTTTTT. This sequence encodes CASSPGLAGGSSTGELFF.

The chain recombines TRBV6-1 with TRBJ1-1; the match to TRBD1 covers 8 bases. The junction had 7 bases not matched to a gene; V was cut back by 6 bases and J by 7 bases. The CDR3 is made up of 13 amino acids. From germline, CDR1 is MNHNS and CDR2 SASEGT. The CDR3 reads CASRMTGAIEAFF. CDR3 nucleotides: TGTGCCAGCAGGATGACAGGGGCCATTGAAGCTTTCTTT.

This clonotype was counted ten times or more. The gene calls are TRBV9 and TRBJ1-6; 9 bases line up with TRBD1. Germline trimming cut 3 bases from V and 10 bases from J; bases unmatched to any gene: 5. The CDR3 is 14 residues long. In germline, CDR1 is SGDLS, CDR2 YYNGEE. CDR3 region: CASSEGQGGSPLHF. The DNA for the CDR3 is TGTGCCAGCAGCGAGGGACAGGGTGGATCACCCCTCCACTTT. The full variable domain, its missing parts supplied by reference TRBV9 and TRBJ1-6, is DSGVTQTPKHLITATGQRVTLRCSPRSGDLSVYWYQQSLDQGLQFLIQYYNGEERAKGNILERFSAQQFPDLHSELNLSSLELGDSALYFCASSEGQGGSPLHFGNGTRLTVT.

The chain is built from TRBV6-2 or TRBV6-3 and TRBJ2-7; TRBD1 matches 7 bases. The length of the CDR3 is 13 residues. Trimming at V came to 2 bases and at J to 5 bases, leaving 3 bases not matched to a gene. Looked up from germline, CDR1 is MNHEY and CDR2 is SVGEGT. The CDR3 spells CASSYPGQHEQYF. The CDR3, as DNA: TGTGCCAGCAGTTACCCGGGACAGCACGAGCAGTACTTC.

This chain links TRBV15 with TRBJ1-4, with D maybe TRBD1 (6 bases). Germline loops: CDR1 LNHNV, CDR2 YYDKDF (reference sequence). Trimming removed 0 bases at V and 8 bases at J, with 16 bases between. The CDR3 has 16 amino acids. CDR3 sequence (DNA): TGTGCCACCAGCAGAGATGGAGTACAGGGTGAGGAAAAACTGTTTTTT. Translating it yields CATSRDGVQGEEKLFF.